The T cell receptor (beta chain) under discussion was sequenced for a study of spatial heterogeneity in lung cancer. Study-wide background: There were consistently more beta-chain sequences detected than alpha-chain sequences.

This clonotype was counted a few times. Time point described: blood at routine non-recurrence follow-up after resection. Whole RNA, which was extracted from tumor, nontumor lung tissue or frozen PBMC, was sequenced without any cell sorting. This CDR3 comprises 13 residues. The V segment lost 2 bases and the J segment 9 bases; nucleotides outside the gene matches: 2. In germline, CDR1 is MNHEY, CDR2 SMNVEV (reference sequence). Every individual TCR cDNA molecule carried its own unique molecular identifier, which allowed correction of PCR and sequencing errors. MiXCR, run by TCRdb on the 5' RACE reads, gives a single entry per CDR3 protein. The sample consists of some 110,000 distinct CDR3 sequences, 9% to 15% of them appearing once.

This chain uses TRBV27 with TRBJ2-1, with 9 positions matching TRBD1. This material consisted of PBMCs, taken at follow-up. The clonotype originates from a male donor with early-stage non-small cell lung cancer. The CDR3 DNA reads as TGTGCCAGCAGTTTAGACAGGGGGGCTGAGCAGTTCTTC. Protein product: CASSLDRGAEQFF.